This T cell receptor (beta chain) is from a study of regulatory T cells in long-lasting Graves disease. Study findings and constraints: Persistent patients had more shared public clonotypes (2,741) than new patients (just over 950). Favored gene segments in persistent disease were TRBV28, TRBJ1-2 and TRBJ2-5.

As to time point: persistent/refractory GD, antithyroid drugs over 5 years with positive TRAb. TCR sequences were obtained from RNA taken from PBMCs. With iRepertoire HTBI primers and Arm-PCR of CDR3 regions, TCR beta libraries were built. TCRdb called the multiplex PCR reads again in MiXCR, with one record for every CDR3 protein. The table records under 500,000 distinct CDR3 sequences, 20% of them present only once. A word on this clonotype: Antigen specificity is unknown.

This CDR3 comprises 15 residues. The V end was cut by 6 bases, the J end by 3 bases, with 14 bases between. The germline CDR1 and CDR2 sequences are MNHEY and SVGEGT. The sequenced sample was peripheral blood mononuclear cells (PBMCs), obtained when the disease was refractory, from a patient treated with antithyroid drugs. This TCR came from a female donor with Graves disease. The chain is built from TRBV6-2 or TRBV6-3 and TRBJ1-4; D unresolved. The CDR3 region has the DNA TGTGCCAGCAGCAACTCGGGGTACTCTAATGAAAAACTGTTTTTT. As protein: CASSNSGYSNEKLFF.